The 10 T cell receptor beta chains presented below share a single source sample, sequenced in a study of cytomegalovirus exposure and HLA in healthy donors. The PCR ran on 60 Vbeta and 13 Jbeta primers. TCRdb's table, derived via immunoSEQ multiplex PCR, lists solely in-frame clones and lacks some. Among fewer than 150,000 clones listed, approximately 74% were seen once. Sequencing was done on a sample of PBMCs. The receptors were gathered from a woman aged 35 to 49 in good health and CMV-seropositive.

The chain is built from TRBV28 and TRBJ2-5, with 8 bases aligning to TRBD2. The better agreement between TRBJ2-7 and the DNA end casts doubt on the J call. Looked up from germline, CDR1 is MDHEN and CDR2 is SYDVKM. The CDR3 runs to 12 residues. The chain's CDR3 is CASSSGSPEQYF. In DNA form, the CDR3 reads TGTGCCAGCAGTAGCGGGAGTCCCGAGCAGTACTTC.

This clone was counted only a few times. The junction departs from germline at one end; a sequencing error may be responsible. The V call is TRBV7-9, the J call TRBJ1-1; TRBD1 matches at 7 bases. Per germline, CDR1 SEHNR and CDR2 FQNEAQ (reference sequence). The CDR3 extends over 16 amino acids. CDR3 coding DNA: TGTTCCAGCAGCCTCCCCGGCGGGACAGAGAACACTGAAGCTTTCTTT. Translating gives CSSSLPGGTENTEAFF.

About this clone: Other DNA sequences from this sample encode an identical CDR3 as well. The chain links TRBV19 to TRBJ2-1; 8 bases align to TRBD1. The V segment lost 3 bases and the J segment 0 bases; nucleotides outside the gene matches: 1. The CDR3 is 15 residues long. CDR1 LNHDA and CDR2 SQIVND come from the germline V gene (reference sequence). CDR3 loop: CASSITGGSYNEQFF. The DNA for the CDR3 is TGTGCCAGTAGTATCACAGGGGGCTCCTACAATGAGCAGTTCTTC. The entire variable domain, with the rest obtained from reference TRBV19 and TRBJ2-1, is as follows: DGGITQSPKYLFRKEGQNVTLSCEQNLNHDAMYWYRQDPGQGLRLIYYSQIVNDFQKGDIAEGYSVSREKKESFPLTVTSAQKNPTAFYLCASSITGGSYNEQFFGPGTRLTVL.

This clone was recorded only once. CDR3 coding DNA: TGTGCCAGCAGGCGGGGGGGCGGATTCTACGAGCAGTACTTC. Amino acid sequence: CASRRGGGFYEQYF. The chain employs TRBV28 and TRBJ2-7; the match to TRBD2 covers 9 bases. CDR3 size: 14 residues. The V and J ends lost 6 bases and 3 bases, in that order; junction bases with no gene match: 6. CDR1 and CDR2 from the germline V gene are MDHEN and SYDVKM. Full variable domain (rest looked up from reference TRBV28 and TRBJ2-7): DVKVTQSSRYLVKRTGEKVFLECVQDMDHENMFWYRQDPGLGLRLIYFSYDVKMKEKGDIPEGYSVSREKKERFSLILESASTNQTSMYLCASRRGGGFYEQYFGPGTRLTVT.

This chain joins TRBV15 and TRBJ1-1; 8 bases match TRBD1. CDR3 length equals 12 residues. Per germline, CDR1 LNHNV and CDR2 YYDKDF (reference sequence). V shed 4 bases and J 10 bases; nucleotides not matched to a gene: 5. CDR3 amino acids: CATSKGQGSAFF. The CDR3 DNA is TGTGCCACCAGCAAAGGACAGGGTTCAGCTTTCTTT.

The chain joins TRBV5-1 to TRBJ2-3; 11 bases fit TRBD2. This CDR3 has 18 amino acids. The germline CDR1 and CDR2 sequences are SGHRS and YFSETQ. The junction had 13 bases not matched to a gene; V was cut back by 4 bases and J by 3 bases. The CDR3 nucleotides read TGCGCCAGCAGCCTTGTTCTAGCGGGGGGCGGAGGGACAGATACGCAGTATTTT. Translating gives CASSLVLAGGGGTDTQYF.

CDR3 sequence (DNA): TGTGCCAGCAGCCTTCCCTCCGGGACAGTCTCTGGGGCCAACGTCCTGACTTTC. Protein: CASSLPSGTVSGANVLTF. The chain uses TRBV7-9 and TRBJ2-6; TRBD1 aligns across 7 bases. Germline V CDR1 and CDR2: SEHNR, FQNEAQ (reference sequence). The CDR3 has 18 amino acids. Germline trimming cut 5 bases from V and 0 bases from J; bases unmatched to any gene: 10. Complete variable domain (other parts from reference TRBV7-9 and TRBJ2-6): DTGVSQNPRHKITKRGQNVTFRCDPISEHNRLYWYRQTLGQGPEFLTYFQNEAQLEKSRLLSDRFSAERPKGSFSTLEIQRTEQGDSAMYLCASSLPSGTVSGANVLTFGAGSRLTVL.

The chain employs TRBV6-5 and TRBJ1-6, with 7 bases that match TRBD1. CDR3 length equals 14 residues. J was trimmed by 8 bases and V by 6 bases; bases with no gene match: 7. Looked up from germline, CDR1 is MNHEY and CDR2 is SVGAGI. In DNA, the CDR3 is TGTGCCAGCAGGATGACAGGGCTATATTCACCCCTCCACTTT. Amino acid sequence: CASRMTGLYSPLHF.

V is TRBV23-1 and J is TRBJ2-6, with a tentative D call TRBD1 (6 bases). TRBV23-1 is an ORF; its function is uncertain. The ends were cut back, 1 base at V and 2 bases at J, with 21 bases in the middle. This CDR3 is 20 amino acids long. CDR3 sequence reads: CASSQYRGAGELTGANVLTF. For the CDR3, the DNA is TGCGCCAGCAGTCAATACCGAGGCGCAGGGGAGTTAACTGGGGCCAACGTCCTGACTTTC.

V and J are TRBV7-2 and TRBJ2-5; a weak D match, TRBD1 (6 bases). In germline, CDR1 is SGHTA, CDR2 FQGNSA. With 1 base removed from V and 4 bases from J, the gap between germline ends came to 10 bases. The CDR3 has 14 residues. The CDR3 DNA reads as TGTGCCAGCAGCTTAGTCCTAGGGGGAGAGACCCAGTACTTC. Translated, it gives CASSLVLGGETQYF. The whole variable domain, filled in from reference TRBV7-2 and TRBJ2-5, reads GAGVSQSPSNKVTEKGKDVELRCDPISGHTALYWYRQSLGQGLEFLIYFQGNSAPDKSGLPSDRFSAERTGGSVSTLTIQRTQQEDSAVYLCASSLVLGGETQYFGPGTRLLVL.